This T cell receptor beta chain was profiled in a study of T cells in Graves' hyperthyroidism and ophthalmopathy. The TCR beta CDR3 regions underwent amplification using RNA transcripts as the source. HTBI primers drove first-round RT-PCR of the TCR CDR3. TCRdb reprocessed the multiplex PCR reads with MiXCR, giving one entry per CDR3 protein. Of approximately 530,000 distinct CDR3 sequences in the sample, roughly a sixth were seen once. Turning to this clonotype: Its antigen is unknown.

The CDR3 is 15 residues long. After removal of 4 bases from V and 7 bases from J, the junction contained 10 bases not matched to a gene. The germline V gene has CDR1 SGHDT and CDR2 YYEEEE. Study-wide findings and caveats: In simple terms, a model built on 13 V-J features told ophthalmopathy apart from stable hyperthyroidism. Blood also carried most thyroid clonotypes expanded above 0.001.

Disease duration under 2 months; hyperthyroidism patients were aged 18 to 65. The chain is built from TRBV5-6 and TRBJ1-4, with 7 bases matching TRBD1. The sequencing input was blood. This clonotype was sampled from a young woman with Graves' hyperthyroidism. CDR3 sequence reads: CASSRQDRVSEKLFF. The DNA for the CDR3 is TGTGCCAGCAGCCGGCAAGACAGGGTTTCTGAAAAACTGTTTTTT.